This TCR beta chain derives from a study of sequential checkpoint blockade in melanoma. Across the study: First-line arms were nivolumab then ipilimumab, or the reverse, randomized 1:1. Each arm's sequence ended with maintenance nivolumab.

Described treatment: randomized to nivolumab then ipilimumab (arm A) or the reverse (arm B). DNA-damaging chemotherapy had not been given to any patient beforehand. PBMC sorting kept live CD3+CD8+ cells without CD19 or CD56. The protocol was immunoSEQ multiplex PCR, while the TCRdb copy is restricted to in-frame clones and leaves out a portion. Seen here are under 25,000 clones, 75% to 85% observed once, and the top ten hold 35% to 40%. V was cut by 10 bases and J by 8 bases, with 35 bases left in between. The CDR3 sequence is 18 residues long. Germline lookup yields CDR1 LNHDA and CDR2 SQIVND (reference sequence).

This sample comprised CD8+ T cells sorted from blood (inferred from file names), obtained from a patient given nivolumab and ipilimumab in sequence. The sequence derives from a human donor with melanoma. J is TRBJ1-1 and V is TRBV19; D unresolved. The CDR3 nucleotides read TGTGCCACCACTTCGGGTAGAGGCAATGGTTTCCCCTTCTGGGAAGCTTTCTTT. Amino acids: CATTSGRGNGFPFWEAFF.